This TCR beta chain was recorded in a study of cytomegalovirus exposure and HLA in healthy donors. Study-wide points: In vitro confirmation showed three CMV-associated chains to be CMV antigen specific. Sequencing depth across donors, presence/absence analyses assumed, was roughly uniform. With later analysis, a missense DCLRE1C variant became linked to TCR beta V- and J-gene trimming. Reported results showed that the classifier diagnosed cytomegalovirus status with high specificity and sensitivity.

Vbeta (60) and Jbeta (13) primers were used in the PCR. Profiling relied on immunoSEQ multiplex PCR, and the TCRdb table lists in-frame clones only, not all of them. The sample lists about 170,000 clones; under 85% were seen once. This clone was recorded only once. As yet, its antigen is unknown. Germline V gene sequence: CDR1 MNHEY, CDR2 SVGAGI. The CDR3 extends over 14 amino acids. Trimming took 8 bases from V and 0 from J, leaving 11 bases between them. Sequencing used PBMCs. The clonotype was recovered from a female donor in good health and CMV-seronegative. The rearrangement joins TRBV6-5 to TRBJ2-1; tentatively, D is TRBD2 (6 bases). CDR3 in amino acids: CASRDFPSYNEQFF. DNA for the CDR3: TGTGCCAGCCGGGACTTTCCCTCCTACAATGAGCAGTTCTTC.